The present T cell receptor beta chain was sequenced within a study of T cells in Graves' hyperthyroidism and ophthalmopathy. Study details: Staff took peripheral blood when the initial diagnosis was made, before any treatment began.

The table lists this clonotype with many counts. Amplified regions were TCR beta CDR3 sequences from RNA transcripts. HTBI primers were used for first-round RT-PCR of the TCR CDR3. MiXCR was run by TCRdb on the multiplex PCR reads, yielding one entry per CDR3 protein. The profile shows around 610,000 distinct CDR3 sequences, about 15% of them singletons. With 8 bases removed from V and 3 bases from J, the gap between germline ends came to 16 bases. The germline gives CDR1 MNHEY, CDR2 SMNVEV (reference sequence). CDR3 length equals 14 residues. Exclusion of patients followed from uncontrolled infection, other autoimmune disease, pregnancy or lactation. Diagnoses rested on clinical symptoms, serum thyroxine and TRAb, thyroid ultrasound and orbital computed tomography. 10 ml of fresh peripheral blood supplied the PBMCs.

This receptor was taken from a woman between 35 and 50 years old with Graves' ophthalmopathy. V gene TRBV27 combines with J gene TRBJ1-2; TRBD1 might be the D (6 bases). What was sequenced was blood. CDR3 region: CASSRAGADYGYTF. As DNA, the CDR3 is TGTGCCAGCTCCAGGGCAGGGGCGGACTATGGCTACACCTTC.